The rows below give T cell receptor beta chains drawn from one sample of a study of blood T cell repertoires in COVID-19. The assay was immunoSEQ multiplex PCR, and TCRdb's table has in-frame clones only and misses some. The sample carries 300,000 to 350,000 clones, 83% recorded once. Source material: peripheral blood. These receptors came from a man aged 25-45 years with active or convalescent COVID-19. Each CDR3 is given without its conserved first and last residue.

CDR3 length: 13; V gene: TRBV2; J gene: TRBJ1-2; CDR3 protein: ASSVSGFPNYGYT
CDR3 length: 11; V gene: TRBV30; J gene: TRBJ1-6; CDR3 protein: ATDRAYNSPLH
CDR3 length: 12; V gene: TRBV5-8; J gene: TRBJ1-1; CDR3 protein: ASSPRWGGTEAF
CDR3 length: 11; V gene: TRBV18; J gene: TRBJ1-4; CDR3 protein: ASSLGQNEKLF
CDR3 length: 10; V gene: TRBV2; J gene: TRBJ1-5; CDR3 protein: ASSPGVRPQH
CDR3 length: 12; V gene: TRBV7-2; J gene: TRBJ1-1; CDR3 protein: ASRPQGMNTEAF
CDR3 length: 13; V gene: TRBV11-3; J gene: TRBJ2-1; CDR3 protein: ASSPPRVQTGEQF
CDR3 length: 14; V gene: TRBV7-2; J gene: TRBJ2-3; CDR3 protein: ASSLVSQGGTDTQY
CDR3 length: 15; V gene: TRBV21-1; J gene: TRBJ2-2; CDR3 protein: ASSRGTGTKDTGELF
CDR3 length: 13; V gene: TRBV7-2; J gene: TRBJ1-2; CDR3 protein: ASSSRLSSLYGYT
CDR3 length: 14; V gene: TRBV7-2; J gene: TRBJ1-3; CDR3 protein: ASSLAHASSGNTIY
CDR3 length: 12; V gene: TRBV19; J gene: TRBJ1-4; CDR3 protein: ASSPAGFSEKLF
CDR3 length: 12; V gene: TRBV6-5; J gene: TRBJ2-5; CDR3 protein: ASSYRGGWETQY
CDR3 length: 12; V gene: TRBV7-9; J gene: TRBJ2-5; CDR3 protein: ASSPGGGQETQY
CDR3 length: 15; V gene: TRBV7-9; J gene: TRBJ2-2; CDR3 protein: ASSFLRQGIVAGELF
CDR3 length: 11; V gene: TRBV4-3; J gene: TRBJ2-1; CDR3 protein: ASSQDNWREQF
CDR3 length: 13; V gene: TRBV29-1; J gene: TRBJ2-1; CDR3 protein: SVEDQGGPYNEQF
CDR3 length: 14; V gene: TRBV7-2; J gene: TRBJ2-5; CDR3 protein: ASSLAAQRAQETQY
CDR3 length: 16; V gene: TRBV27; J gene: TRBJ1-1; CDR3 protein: ASSLSWRGGIANTEAF
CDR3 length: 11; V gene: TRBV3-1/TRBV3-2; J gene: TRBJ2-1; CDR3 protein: ASSQRGPGEQF
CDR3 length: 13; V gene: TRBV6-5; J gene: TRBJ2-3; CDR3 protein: ASRPVTSGGDTQY
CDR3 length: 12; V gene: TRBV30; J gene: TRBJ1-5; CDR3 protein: AWSGGFSNQPQH
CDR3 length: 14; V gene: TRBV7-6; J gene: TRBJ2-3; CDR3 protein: ASSSGVAGGTDTQY
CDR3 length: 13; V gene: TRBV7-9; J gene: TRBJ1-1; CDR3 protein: ASSLVRGKNTEAF
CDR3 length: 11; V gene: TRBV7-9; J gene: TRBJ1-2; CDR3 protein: ASSRTESRGYT
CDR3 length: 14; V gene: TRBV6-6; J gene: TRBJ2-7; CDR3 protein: ASNLLSGTGASEQY
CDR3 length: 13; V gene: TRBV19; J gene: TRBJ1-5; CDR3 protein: ASSNPAGSNQPQH
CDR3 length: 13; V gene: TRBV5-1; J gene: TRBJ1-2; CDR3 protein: ASSHGTGSPYGYT
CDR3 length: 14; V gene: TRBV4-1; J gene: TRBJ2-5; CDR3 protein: ASSQDDRRAQETQY
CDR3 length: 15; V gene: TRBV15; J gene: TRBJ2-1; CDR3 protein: ATSRVGLAGSYNEQF
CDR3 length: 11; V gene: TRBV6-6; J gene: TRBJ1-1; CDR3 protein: ASSRTGPTEAF
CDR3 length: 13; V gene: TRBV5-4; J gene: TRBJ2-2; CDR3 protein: ASSLGGPSTGELF
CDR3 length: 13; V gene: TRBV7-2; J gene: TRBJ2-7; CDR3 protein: ASSFLAGPRNEQY
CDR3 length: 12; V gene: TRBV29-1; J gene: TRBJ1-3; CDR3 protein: SVRTGYDGNTIY
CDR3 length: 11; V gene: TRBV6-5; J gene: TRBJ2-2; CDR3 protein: ASSRPGTGELF
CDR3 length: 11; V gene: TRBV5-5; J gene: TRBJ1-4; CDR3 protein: ASSALVREKLF
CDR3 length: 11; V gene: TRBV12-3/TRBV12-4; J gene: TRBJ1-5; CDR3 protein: ASSLRGVQPQH
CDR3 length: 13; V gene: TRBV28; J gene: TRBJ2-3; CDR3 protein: ASSFPAGGTDTQY
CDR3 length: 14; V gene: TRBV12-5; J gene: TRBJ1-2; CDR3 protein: ASGLVRGGSLYGYT
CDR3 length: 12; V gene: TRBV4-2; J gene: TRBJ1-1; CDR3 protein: ASTRTGVNTEAF
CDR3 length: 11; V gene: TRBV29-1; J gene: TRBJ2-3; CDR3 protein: SLKISQGDTQY
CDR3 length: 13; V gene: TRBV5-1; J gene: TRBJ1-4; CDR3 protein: ASAPGDRGFEKLF
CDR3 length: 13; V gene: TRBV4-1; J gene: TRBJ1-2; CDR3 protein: ASSPESGGIYGYT
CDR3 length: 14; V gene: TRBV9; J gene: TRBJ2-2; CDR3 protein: ASSVVSAGVGGELF
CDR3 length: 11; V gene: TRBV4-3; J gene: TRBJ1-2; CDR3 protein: ASSPAGGLGYT
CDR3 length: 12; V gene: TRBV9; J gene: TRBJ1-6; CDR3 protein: ASSDGTPNSPLH
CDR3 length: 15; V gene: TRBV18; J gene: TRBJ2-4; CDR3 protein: ASSPPGTGLAKNIQY
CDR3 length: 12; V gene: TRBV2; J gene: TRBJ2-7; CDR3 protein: ASSVRGSSYEQY
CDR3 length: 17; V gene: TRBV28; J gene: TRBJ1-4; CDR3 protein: ASIPSWDRGISQNEKLF
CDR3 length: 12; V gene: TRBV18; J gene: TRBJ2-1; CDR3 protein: ASSPGLGDNEQF
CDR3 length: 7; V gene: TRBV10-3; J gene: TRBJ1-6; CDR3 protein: ATGLPLH
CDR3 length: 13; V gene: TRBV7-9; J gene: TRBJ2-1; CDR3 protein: ASSLLAVYLDEQF
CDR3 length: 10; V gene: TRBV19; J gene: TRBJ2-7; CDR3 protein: ASSPRQGKQY
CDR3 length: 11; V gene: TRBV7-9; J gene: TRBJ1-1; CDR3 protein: ASSFLQGAISF